This TCR beta chain was sequenced for a study of cytomegalovirus exposure and HLA in healthy donors. At the level of the study: Of approximately 400 genotyped donors, about 80% clustered with self-reported Caucasian donors.

Germline V gives CDR1 LNHDA, CDR2 SQIVND (reference sequence). The CDR3 totals 15 residues. As regards this clone: One junction end disagrees with the germline gene, perhaps due to a read error.

The PCR employed 60 Vbeta primers together with 13 Jbeta primers. TCRdb keeps only in-frame clones here, not all; method: immunoSEQ multiplex PCR. This sample has approximately 210,000 clones; around 74% occur once, and the top ten carry roughly 1.5%. Material: PBMCs. The chain employs TRBV19 and TRBJ2-3, with 9 bases fitting TRBD2. This TCR was recovered from a girl between 10 and 17 years old in good health and CMV-seropositive. The CDR3 DNA reads TGTGCCAGTAGGGAAACCGGGACTAGCAGAGATACGCAGTATTTT. This translates into CASRETGTSRDTQYF.